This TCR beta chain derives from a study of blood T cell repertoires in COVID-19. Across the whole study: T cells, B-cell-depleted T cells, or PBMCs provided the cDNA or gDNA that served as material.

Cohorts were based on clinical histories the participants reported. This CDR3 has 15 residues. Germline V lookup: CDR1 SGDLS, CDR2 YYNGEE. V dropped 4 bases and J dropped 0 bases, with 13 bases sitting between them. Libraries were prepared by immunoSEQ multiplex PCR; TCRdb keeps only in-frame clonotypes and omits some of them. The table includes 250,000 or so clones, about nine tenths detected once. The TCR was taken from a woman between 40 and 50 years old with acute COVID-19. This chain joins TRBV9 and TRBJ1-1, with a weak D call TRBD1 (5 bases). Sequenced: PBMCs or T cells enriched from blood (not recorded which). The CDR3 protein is CASSTNGGLNTEAFF. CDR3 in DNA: TGTGCCAGCAGCACCAACGGGGGACTGAACACTGAAGCTTTCTTT.